Listed below are T cell receptor beta chains from one sample, sequenced in a study of T cell responses to AZD1222 COVID-19 vaccine. The assay was immunoSEQ multiplex PCR, and TCRdb's table has in-frame clones only and misses some. The sample consists of 150,000 to 200,000 clones, almost 90% of them appearing once. This material consisted of peripheral blood, taken on day 0 of AZD1222 vaccination. The receptors come from an adult in good health. Each CDR3 is given with its conserved first and last residue. The D gene is left open where the match is weak. A row's size may be missing; if present it is once, few, many or a size class.

clone size,V gene,J gene,D gene,CDR3 DNA,CDR3 protein
.,TRBV28,TRBJ1-6,.,TGTGCCAGCAGTCAACTTACAGCCTCGGGTTCACCCCTCCACTTT,CASSQLTASGSPLHF
.,TRBV3-1/TRBV3-2,TRBJ1-2,.,TGTGCCAGCAGCCCAAACATAGGATCCGGGGCGCTGAACTATGGCTACACCTTC,CASSPNIGSGALNYGYTF
.,TRBV2,TRBJ2-3,TRBD2,TGTGCCAGCAGTGGTGAAGCGGGGGGCACAGATACGCAGTATTTT,CASSGEAGGTDTQYF
.,TRBV3-1/TRBV3-2,TRBJ1-1,.,TGTGCCAGCAGCCAAGATGGGGGAGGCGACACTGAAGCTTTCTTT,CASSQDGGGDTEAFF
once,TRBV19,TRBJ1-5,.,TGTGCCAGTAGTATAGTAGGCAGGGGAAGGCCCCAGCATTTT,CASSIVGRGRPQHF
.,TRBV12-3/TRBV12-4,TRBJ1-6,.,TGTGCCAGCAGGGCCGGGAGTAATTCACCCCTCCACTTT,CASRAGSNSPLHF
once,TRBV30,TRBJ1-1,.,TGTGCCTGGAAACTGACAGGCCGATCTGAAGCTTTCTTT,CAWKLTGRSEAFF
.,TRBV19,TRBJ2-7,.,TGTGCCAGTAGTCCCAGGACCTCCTACGAGCAGTACTTC,CASSPRTSYEQYF
.,TRBV19,TRBJ1-5,.,TGTGCCAGTAGGGTTAAAAGTGGGGGCAATCAGCCCCAGCATTTT,CASRVKSGGNQPQHF
.,TRBV18,TRBJ1-2,TRBD1,TGTGCCAGCTCACCCACGACAGGGGGTCACTATGGCTACACCTTC,CASSPTTGGHYGYTF
.,TRBV7-9,TRBJ2-3,.,TGTGCCAGCAGCCCACCCCGCGGGATAACAGATACGCAGTATTTT,CASSPPRGITDTQYF
.,TRBV28,TRBJ2-5,.,TGTGCCAGCAGTTTTCAGGGCTCAGGGGAAAAGGGAGAGACCCAGTACTTC,CASSFQGSGEKGETQYF
.,TRBV10-3,TRBJ2-2,TRBD1,TGTGCCATCCAAGGACAGGGGGCGAACACCGGGGAGCTGTTTTTT,CAIQGQGANTGELFF
.,TRBV19,TRBJ2-1,TRBD2,TGTGCCAGTAGTAAAACACTAGCGGGGGGGCCGCATGAGCAGTTCTTC,CASSKTLAGGPHEQFF
once,TRBV6-5,TRBJ2-3,.,TGTGCCAGCAGTTACTCGAGTCGGGACAGCACAGATACGCAGTATTTT,CASSYSSRDSTDTQYF
few,TRBV30,TRBJ2-4,.,TGTGCCTGGAGCCCGGGGGGCGCAAACATTCAGTACTTC,CAWSPGGANIQYF
.,TRBV5-1,TRBJ2-5,TRBD1,TGCGCCAGCAGCCCTGGACAGGGCAGGGGAGAGACCCAGTACTTC,CASSPGQGRGETQYF
.,TRBV2,TRBJ1-2,TRBD1,TGTGCCAGCAGAGGGACAGGGGACGGCTACACCTTC,CASRGTGDGYTF
.,TRBV9,TRBJ2-2,TRBD2,TGTGCCAGCAGTCCTCAATCGGGGGGAACGAACACCGGGGAGCTGTTTTTT,CASSPQSGGTNTGELFF
.,TRBV9,TRBJ2-3,TRBD2,TGTGCCAGCAGTCATCGGGGGGGTGGCACAGATACGCAGTATTTT,CASSHRGGGTDTQYF
.,TRBV10-3,TRBJ1-2,.,TGTGCCATCAAAGACACAGGTACCTATGGCTACACCTTC,CAIKDTGTYGYTF
few,TRBV19,TRBJ1-5,.,TGTGCCAGTCGAATCGAGCGGCAGCCCCAGCATTTT,CASRIERQPQHF
.,TRBV6-2/TRBV6-3,TRBJ1-2,.,TGTGCCAGCAGCCACCTGCCCGGACGGAAAACTAACTATGGCTACACCTTC,CASSHLPGRKTNYGYTF
.,TRBV5-4,TRBJ1-5,.,TGTGCCAGCAGCTCCCCCCGGCATCAGCCCCAGCATTTT,CASSSPRHQPQHF
.,TRBV6-5,TRBJ1-5,.,TGTGCCAGCAGCCTCGACCAGGGGTATCAGCCCCAGCATTTT,CASSLDQGYQPQHF
.,TRBV5-1,TRBJ1-2,.,TGCGCCAGCAGCTTGGCCAGGGAGCGCGGCTACACCTTC,CASSLARERGYTF
.,TRBV30,TRBJ1-1,.,TGTGCCTGGAGTTGGGGAGCCACTGAAGCTTTCTTT,CAWSWGATEAFF
.,TRBV10-3,TRBJ1-4,TRBD1,TGTGCCATCAGTGAGAGCAGGGGGCCTGAAAAACTGTTTTTT,CAISESRGPEKLFF
.,TRBV10-3,TRBJ2-7,.,TGTGCCATCAGGGGTAACACAGGCAATAGGGACTACGAGCAGTACTTC,CAIRGNTGNRDYEQYF
.,TRBV10-1,TRBJ1-4,.,TGCGCCAGCAGCCCTGGTGGGTCCGAAAAACTGTTTTTT,CASSPGGSEKLFF
.,TRBV2,TRBJ2-7,.,TGTGCCAGCAGGCCCGGGTTGGGGTCCTACGAGCAGTACTTC,CASRPGLGSYEQYF
.,TRBV5-1,TRBJ2-2,.,TGCGCCAGCAGCTTGGTAGGGTTCACCGGGGAGCTGTTTTTT,CASSLVGFTGELFF
.,TRBV7-6,TRBJ1-5,.,TGTGCCAGCAGTTCAAGGATCGGGGACAGCAATCAGCCCCAGCATTTT,CASSSRIGDSNQPQHF
once,TRBV7-9,TRBJ2-4,.,TGTGCCAGCAGCTCCCAGTGGGGAGACATTCAGTACTTC,CASSSQWGDIQYF
.,TRBV27,TRBJ2-7,TRBD1,TGTGCCAGCAGTTTATGGACAGGGTCCTACGAGCAGTACTTC,CASSLWTGSYEQYF
.,TRBV27,TRBJ1-1,.,TGTGCCAGCTGGTCGACGTGGAGACGGGGTAACGCTGAAGCTTTCTTT,CASWSTWRRGNAEAFF
once,TRBV7-2,TRBJ2-3,TRBD2,TGTGCCAGCAGCTTAGAACTAGCGGGGACTAGCACAGATACGCAGTATTTT,CASSLELAGTSTDTQYF
.,TRBV7-9,TRBJ2-1,.,TGTGCCAGCGGGAAAGATGAGCAGTTCTTC,CASGKDEQFF
.,TRBV10-3,TRBJ2-5,TRBD2,TGTGCCATCAGTGGTAGCGGGGGCCAACAAGAGACCCAGTACTTC,CAISGSGGQQETQYF
.,TRBV27,TRBJ1-6,TRBD1,TGTGCCAGCAGTTTACTCAGGGGGGATTCACCCCTCCACTTT,CASSLLRGDSPLHF
few,TRBV5-6,TRBJ1-3,.,TGTGCCAGCAGCATGAATAGGGTTTTAGGAAACACCATATATTTT,CASSMNRVLGNTIYF
.,TRBV5-1,TRBJ1-2,.,TGCGCCAGCAGCTTGGAAGGGAATGGTGGCTACACCTTC,CASSLEGNGGYTF
.,TRBV15,TRBJ1-5,.,TGTGCCACCAGCAGCCAGGGTAATCAGCCCCAGCATTTT,CATSSQGNQPQHF
.,TRBV5-6,TRBJ1-4,.,TGTGCCAGCAGCACTGGACCGGGGCAGGAACTGTTTTTT,CASSTGPGQELFF
.,TRBV30,TRBJ2-7,.,TGTGCCTGGAGTTATCGGGGCCCCCCCTACGAGCAGTACTTC,CAWSYRGPPYEQYF
.,TRBV2,TRBJ2-5,TRBD2,TGTGCCAGCAGTCAACAGCGGGGGGAGACCCAGTACTTC,CASSQQRGETQYF
.,TRBV30,TRBJ1-2,.,TGTGCCTGGAGTGTCTTACAAGGGGGCTACACCTTC,CAWSVLQGGYTF
.,TRBV4-1,TRBJ2-4,.,TGCGCCAGCAGCCCTTTTTGGGCAGCCCTAGCCAAAAACATTCAGTACTTC,CASSPFWAALAKNIQYF
once,TRBV2,TRBJ1-1,.,TGTGCCAGCGGGGAGGGGGTACGGGACACTGAAGCTTTCTTT,CASGEGVRDTEAFF
.,TRBV10-3,TRBJ2-7,.,TGTGCCATCAGCGGGGGAGTCTACGAGCAGTACTTC,CAISGGVYEQYF